This TCR beta chain emerged from a study of CD4 T cells in relation to SARS-CoV-2 and coronaviruses. The overall study: TCR beta CDR3s were sequenced after roughly nine-day antigen culture of PBMCs. The restricting HLA molecule for shared crossreactive spike epitopes was mapped.

The V end was cut by 4 bases, the J end by 6 bases, with 10 bases between. This CDR3 spans 13 amino acids. TCRdb's table, derived via immunoSEQ multiplex PCR, lists solely in-frame clones and lacks some. The sample carries some 38,000 clones, roughly 80% recorded once. This clone was seen more than once but under ten times. Its specificity is unknown. Overall study results and limits: SARS-CoV-2-driven expansion was significantly weaker in crossreactive than monoreactive clones.

For nine to ten days, around 10^5 sorted CD4+ cells grew with T cell-depleted PBMCs and CEF. This sequence originates from an adult with COVID-19. The V and J genes are TRBV12-3 or TRBV12-4 and TRBJ2-1; no clear D. Sequenced sample: memory CD4+ T cells from PBMCs, cultured in vitro. CDR3 in amino acids: CASSSRLGNEQFF. CDR3 in DNA: TGTGCCAGCAGTTCAAGATTGGGCAATGAGCAGTTCTTC.